This T cell receptor beta chain originates from a study of T cell repertoires in cytomegalovirus infection. Looking at the study overall: Use of recently identified HLA-C-restricted and well-studied HLA-B-restricted CMV epitopes was part of the study. CMV infection plus the matching HLA type was flagged by public TCR beta signatures.

Notes on this clonotype: Antigen specificity is unknown.

Overall study findings and caveats: Cumulated frequencies of public TCR beta families served to identify carriers of CMV plus the relevant HLA. Across the ex vivo response, the dominant clonotypes were HLA-C-restricted CMV-specific TCR beta clonotypes.

TCRdb redid the calling of the reads with MiXCR, one entry per CDR3 protein. The table records 680,000 or so distinct CDR3 sequences, 33% of them present only once. The source was cultured PBMCs, collected from culture after CMV antigen stimulation. This receptor was taken from a human donor in good health (CMV status not recorded). Some clones in this sample may be carry-over from other donors' samples.

The CDR3 region is CASSLATGNTDTQYF. DNA of the CDR3: TGTGCCAGCAGCTTGGCCACGGGGAACACAGATACGCAGTATTTT. The chain couples TRBV5-4 to TRBJ2-3; D perhaps matches TRBD2 (5 bases). Germline V gene sequence: CDR1 SGHNT, CDR2 YYREEE (reference sequence). The CDR3 has 15 amino acids. Trimming stripped 0 bases from V and 2 bases from J, with 10 bases between.